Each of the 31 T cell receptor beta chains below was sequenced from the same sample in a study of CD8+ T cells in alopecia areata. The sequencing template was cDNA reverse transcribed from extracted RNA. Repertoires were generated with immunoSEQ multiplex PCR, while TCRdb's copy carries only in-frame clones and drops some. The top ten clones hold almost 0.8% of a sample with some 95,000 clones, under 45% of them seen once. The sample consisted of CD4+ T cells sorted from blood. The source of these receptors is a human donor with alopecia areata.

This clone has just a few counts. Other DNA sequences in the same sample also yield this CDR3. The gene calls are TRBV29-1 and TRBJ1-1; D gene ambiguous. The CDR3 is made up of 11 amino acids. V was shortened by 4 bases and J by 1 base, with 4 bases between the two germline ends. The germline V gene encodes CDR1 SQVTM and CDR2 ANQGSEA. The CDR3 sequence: CSVGENTEAFF. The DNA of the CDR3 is TGCAGCGTTGGGGAGAACACTGAAGCTTTCTTT.

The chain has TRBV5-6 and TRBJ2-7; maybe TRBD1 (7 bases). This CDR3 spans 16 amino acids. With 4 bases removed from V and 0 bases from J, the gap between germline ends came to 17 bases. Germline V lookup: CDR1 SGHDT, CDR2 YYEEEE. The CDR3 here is CASSPAGQWISYEQYF. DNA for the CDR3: TGTGCCAGCAGCCCTGCGGGACAGTGGATCTCCTACGAGCAGTACTTC.

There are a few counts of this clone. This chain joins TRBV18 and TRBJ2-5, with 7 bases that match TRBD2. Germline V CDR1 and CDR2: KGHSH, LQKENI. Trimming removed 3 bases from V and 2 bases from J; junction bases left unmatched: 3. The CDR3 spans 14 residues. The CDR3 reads CASSPFGRQETQYF. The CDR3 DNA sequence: TGTGCCAGCTCACCCTTCGGGAGGCAAGAGACCCAGTACTTC. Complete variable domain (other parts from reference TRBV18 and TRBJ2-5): NAGVMQNPRHLVRRRGQEARLRCSPMKGHSHVYWYRQLPEEGLKFMVYLQKENIIDESGMPKERFSAEFPKEGPSILRIQQVVRGDSAAYFCASSPFGRQETQYFGPGTRLLVL.

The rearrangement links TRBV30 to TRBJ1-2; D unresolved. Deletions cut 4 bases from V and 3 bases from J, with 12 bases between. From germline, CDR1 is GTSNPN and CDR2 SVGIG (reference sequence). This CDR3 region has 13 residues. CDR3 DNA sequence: TGTGCCTGGACCGATTCAGGAGACTATGGCTACACCTTC. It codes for CAWTDSGDYGYTF.

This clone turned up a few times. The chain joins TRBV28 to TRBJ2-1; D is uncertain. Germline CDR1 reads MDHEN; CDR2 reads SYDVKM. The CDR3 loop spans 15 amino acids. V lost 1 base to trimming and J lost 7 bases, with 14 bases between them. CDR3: CASSLLALLSNEQFF. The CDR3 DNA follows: TGTGCCAGCAGTTTATTAGCACTACTATCAAATGAGCAGTTCTTC.

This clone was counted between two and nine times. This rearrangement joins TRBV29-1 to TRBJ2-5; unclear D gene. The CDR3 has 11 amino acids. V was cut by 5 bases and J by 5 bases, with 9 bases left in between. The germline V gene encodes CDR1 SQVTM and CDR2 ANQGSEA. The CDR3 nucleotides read TGCAGCGTTATGACTCGGGAGACCCAGTACTTC. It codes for CSVMTRETQYF. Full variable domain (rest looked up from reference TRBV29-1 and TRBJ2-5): SAVISQKPSRDICQRGTSLTIQCQVDSQVTMMFWYRQQPGQSLTLIATANQGSEATYESGFVIDKFPISRPNLTFSTLTVSNMSPEDSSIYLCSVMTRETQYFGPGTRLLVL.

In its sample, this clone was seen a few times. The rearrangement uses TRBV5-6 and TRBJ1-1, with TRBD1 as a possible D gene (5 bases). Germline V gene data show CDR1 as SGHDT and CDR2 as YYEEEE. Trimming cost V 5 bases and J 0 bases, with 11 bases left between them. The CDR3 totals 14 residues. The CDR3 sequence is CASSFDRMNTEAFF. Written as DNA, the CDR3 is TGTGCCAGCAGTTTTGACAGAATGAACACTGAAGCTTTCTTT.

The CDR3 DNA reads as TGTGCCTGGAGTGTTTTGGCGGGAGTCGATACGCAGTATTTT. It codes for CAWSVLAGVDTQYF. The V gene is TRBV30, the J gene TRBJ2-3, with TRBD2 matching 7 bases. With 0 bases clipped from V and 6 bases from J, the junction kept 6 bases outside the gene matches. This CDR3 contains 14 residues. Looked up from germline, CDR1 is GTSNPN and CDR2 is SVGIG (reference sequence).

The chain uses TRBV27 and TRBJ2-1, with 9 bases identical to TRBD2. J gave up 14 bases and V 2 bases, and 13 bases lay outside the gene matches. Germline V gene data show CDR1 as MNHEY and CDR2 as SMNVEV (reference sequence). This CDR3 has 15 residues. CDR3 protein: CASSLTGASGAREFF. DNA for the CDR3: TGTGCCAGCAGTTTAACAGGCGCTAGCGGGGCCCGAGAGTTCTTC.

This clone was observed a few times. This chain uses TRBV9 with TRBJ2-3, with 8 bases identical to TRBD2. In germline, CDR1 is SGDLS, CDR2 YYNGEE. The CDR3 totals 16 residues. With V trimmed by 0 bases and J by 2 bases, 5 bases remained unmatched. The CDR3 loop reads CASSVASGLPTDTQYF. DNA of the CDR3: TGTGCCAGCAGCGTAGCTAGCGGGTTACCCACAGATACGCAGTATTTT.

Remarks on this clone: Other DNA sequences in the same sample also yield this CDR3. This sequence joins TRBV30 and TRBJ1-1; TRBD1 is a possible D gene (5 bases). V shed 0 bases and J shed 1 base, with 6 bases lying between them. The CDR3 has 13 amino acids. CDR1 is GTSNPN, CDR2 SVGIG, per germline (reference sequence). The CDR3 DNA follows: TGTGCCTGGAGTGTCGACAGGAACACTGAAGCTTTCTTT. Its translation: CAWSVDRNTEAFF.

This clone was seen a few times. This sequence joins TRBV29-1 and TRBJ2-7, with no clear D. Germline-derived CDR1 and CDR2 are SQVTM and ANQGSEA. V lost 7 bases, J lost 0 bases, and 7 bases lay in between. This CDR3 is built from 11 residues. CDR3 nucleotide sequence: TGCAGCGGCACAGTCTCCTACGAGCAGTACTTC. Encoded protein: CSGTVSYEQYF.

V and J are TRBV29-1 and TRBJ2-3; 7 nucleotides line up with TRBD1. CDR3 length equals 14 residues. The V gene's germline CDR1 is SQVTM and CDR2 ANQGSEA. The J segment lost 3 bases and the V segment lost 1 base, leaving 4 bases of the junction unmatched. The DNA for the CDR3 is TGCAGCGTTGAAGTTCCGACAGGGACAGATACGCAGTATTTT. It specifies CSVEVPTGTDTQYF.

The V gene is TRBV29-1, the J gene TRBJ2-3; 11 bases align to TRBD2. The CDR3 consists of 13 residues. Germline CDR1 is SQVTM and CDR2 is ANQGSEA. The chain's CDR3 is CSGTSGGTDTQYF. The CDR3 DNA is TGCAGTGGGACTAGCGGTGGCACAGATACGCAGTATTTT.

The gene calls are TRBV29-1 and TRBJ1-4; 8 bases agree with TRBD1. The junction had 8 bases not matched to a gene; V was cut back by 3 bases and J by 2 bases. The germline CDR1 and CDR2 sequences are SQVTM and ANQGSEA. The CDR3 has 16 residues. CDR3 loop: CSVEVGQGPTNEKLFF. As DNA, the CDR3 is TGCAGCGTTGAGGTTGGACAGGGACCCACTAATGAAAAACTGTTTTTT.

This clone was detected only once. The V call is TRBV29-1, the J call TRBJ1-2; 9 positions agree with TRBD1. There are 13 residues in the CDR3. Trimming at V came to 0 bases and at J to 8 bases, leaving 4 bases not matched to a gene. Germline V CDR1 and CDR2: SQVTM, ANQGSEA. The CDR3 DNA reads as TGCAGCGTTGAAGAGGGACAGGGAAAGGGCTACACCTTC. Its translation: CSVEEGQGKGYTF. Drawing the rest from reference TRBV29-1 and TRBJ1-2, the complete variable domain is SAVISQKPSRDICQRGTSLTIQCQVDSQVTMMFWYRQQPGQSLTLIATANQGSEATYESGFVIDKFPISRPNLTFSTLTVSNMSPEDSSIYLCSVEEGQGKGYTFGSGTRLTVV.

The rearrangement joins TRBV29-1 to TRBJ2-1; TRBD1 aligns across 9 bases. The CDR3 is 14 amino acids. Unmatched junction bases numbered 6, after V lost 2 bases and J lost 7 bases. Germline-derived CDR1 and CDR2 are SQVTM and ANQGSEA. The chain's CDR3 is CSVEITGGGNEQFF. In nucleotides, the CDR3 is TGCAGCGTTGAAATAACAGGGGGCGGGAATGAGCAGTTCTTC.

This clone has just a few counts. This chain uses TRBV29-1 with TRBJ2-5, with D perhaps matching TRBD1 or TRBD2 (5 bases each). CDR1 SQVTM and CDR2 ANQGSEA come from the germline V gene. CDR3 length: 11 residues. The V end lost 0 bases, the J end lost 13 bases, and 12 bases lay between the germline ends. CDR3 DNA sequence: TGCAGCGTTGAAGAGGGGACGGAACTGTACTTC. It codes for CSVEEGTELYF.

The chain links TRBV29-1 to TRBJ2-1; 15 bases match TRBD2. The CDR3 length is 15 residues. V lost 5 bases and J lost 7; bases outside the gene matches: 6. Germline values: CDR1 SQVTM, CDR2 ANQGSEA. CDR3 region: CSVRRTSGGANEQFF. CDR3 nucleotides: TGCAGCGTTAGAAGGACTAGCGGGGGGGCGAATGAGCAGTTCTTC.

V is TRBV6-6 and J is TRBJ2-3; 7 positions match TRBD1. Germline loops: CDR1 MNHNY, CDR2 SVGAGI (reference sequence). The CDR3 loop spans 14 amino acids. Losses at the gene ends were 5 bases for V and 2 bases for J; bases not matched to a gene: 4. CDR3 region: CASSPGQNTDTQYF. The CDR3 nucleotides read TGTGCCAGCAGTCCGGGACAGAACACAGATACGCAGTATTTT.

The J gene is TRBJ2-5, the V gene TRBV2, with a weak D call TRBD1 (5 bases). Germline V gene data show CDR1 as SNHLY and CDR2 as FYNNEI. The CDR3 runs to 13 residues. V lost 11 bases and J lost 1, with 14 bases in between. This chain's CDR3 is CASSTALQETQYF. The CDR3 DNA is TGTGCCTCATCGACAGCCCTCCAAGAGACCCAGTACTTC.

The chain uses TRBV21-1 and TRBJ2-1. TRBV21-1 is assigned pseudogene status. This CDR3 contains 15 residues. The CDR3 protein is CASHPPSHLRHEQFF. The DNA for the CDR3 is TGTGCCAGCCACCCCCCCTCGCACCTCCGACATGAGCAGTTCTTC.

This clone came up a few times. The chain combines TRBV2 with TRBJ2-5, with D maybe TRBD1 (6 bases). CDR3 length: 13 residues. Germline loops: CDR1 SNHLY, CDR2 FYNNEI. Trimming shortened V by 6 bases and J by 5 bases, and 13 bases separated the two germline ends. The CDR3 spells CASSWGPGETQYF. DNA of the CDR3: TGTGCCAGCAGCTGGGGGCCAGGGGAGACCCAGTACTTC.

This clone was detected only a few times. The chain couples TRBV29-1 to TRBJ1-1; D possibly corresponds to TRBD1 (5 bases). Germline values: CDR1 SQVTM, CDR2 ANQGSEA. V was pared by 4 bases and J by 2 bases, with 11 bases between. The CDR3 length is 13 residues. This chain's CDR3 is CSVVTGGNTEAFF. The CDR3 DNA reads TGCAGCGTTGTCACAGGAGGAAACACTGAAGCTTTCTTT.

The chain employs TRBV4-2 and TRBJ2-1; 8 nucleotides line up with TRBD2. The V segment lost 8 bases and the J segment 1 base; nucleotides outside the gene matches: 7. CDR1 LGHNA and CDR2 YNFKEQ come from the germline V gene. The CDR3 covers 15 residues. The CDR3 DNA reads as TGTGCCAGCGGGACTAGGGGGATTTCCTACAATGAGCAGTTCTTC. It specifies CASGTRGISYNEQFF.

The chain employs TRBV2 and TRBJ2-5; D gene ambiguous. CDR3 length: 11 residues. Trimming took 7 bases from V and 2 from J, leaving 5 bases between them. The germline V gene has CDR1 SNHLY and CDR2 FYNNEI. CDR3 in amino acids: CASNFQETQYF. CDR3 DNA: TGTGCCAGCAACTTTCAAGAGACCCAGTACTTC.

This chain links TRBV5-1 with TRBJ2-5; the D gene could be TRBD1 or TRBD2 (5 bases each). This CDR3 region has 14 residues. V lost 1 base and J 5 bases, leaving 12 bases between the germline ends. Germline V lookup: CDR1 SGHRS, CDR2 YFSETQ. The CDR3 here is CASSLRGAGETQYF. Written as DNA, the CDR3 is TGCGCCAGCAGCTTGCGAGGGGCCGGGGAGACCCAGTACTTC.

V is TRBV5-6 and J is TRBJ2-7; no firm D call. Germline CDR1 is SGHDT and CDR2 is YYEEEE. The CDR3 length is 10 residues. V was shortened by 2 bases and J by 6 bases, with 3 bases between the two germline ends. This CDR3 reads CASSLIEQYF. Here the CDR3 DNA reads TGTGCCAGCAGCTTAATCGAGCAGTACTTC.

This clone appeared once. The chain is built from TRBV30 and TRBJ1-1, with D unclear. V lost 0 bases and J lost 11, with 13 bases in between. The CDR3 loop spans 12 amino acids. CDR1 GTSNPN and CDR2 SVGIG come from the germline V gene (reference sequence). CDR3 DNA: TGTGCCTGGAGTGTACTCGGAGAGGTGGCTTTCTTT. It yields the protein CAWSVLGEVAFF.

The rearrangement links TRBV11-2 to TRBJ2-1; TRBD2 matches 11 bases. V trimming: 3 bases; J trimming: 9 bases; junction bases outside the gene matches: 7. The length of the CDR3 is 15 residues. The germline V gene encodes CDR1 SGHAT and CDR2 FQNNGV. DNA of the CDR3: TGTGCCAGCAGCTTTGGACTAGCGGGCGGTGGTGAGCAGTTCTTC. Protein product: CASSFGLAGGGEQFF.

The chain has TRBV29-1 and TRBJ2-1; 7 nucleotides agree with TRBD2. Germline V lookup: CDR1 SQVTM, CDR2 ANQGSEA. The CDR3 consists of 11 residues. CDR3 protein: CRGGGDNEQFF. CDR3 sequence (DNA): TGCAGGGGGGGAGGGGACAATGAGCAGTTCTTC.